This T cell receptor beta chain was identified in a study of cytomegalovirus exposure and HLA in healthy donors. Germline V gives CDR1 SGDLS, CDR2 YYNGEE. The CDR3 runs to 15 residues. The trim removed 2 bases at V and 7 bases at J, leaving 9 bases unmatched. Study-wide results and limits: In a later analysis, common viral pathogens appeared linked to several of the most significant clusters.

Researchers ran the PCR with 60 Vbeta and 13 Jbeta primers. Sequencing was performed with immunoSEQ multiplex PCR; in TCRdb, only in-frame clones are kept and a portion is missing. The sample includes under 150,000 clones, 70% to 80% of them seen just once. Notes on this clone: The antigen is not known.

The receptor comes from a woman aged 45-59 years in good health and CMV-seropositive. The specimen was PBMCs. J is TRBJ2-7 and V is TRBV9, with 10 bases matching TRBD2. CDR3 sequence: CASSVAGTSAREQYF. CDR3 DNA: TGTGCCAGCAGCGTCGCCGGGACTAGCGCCCGGGAGCAGTACTTC.